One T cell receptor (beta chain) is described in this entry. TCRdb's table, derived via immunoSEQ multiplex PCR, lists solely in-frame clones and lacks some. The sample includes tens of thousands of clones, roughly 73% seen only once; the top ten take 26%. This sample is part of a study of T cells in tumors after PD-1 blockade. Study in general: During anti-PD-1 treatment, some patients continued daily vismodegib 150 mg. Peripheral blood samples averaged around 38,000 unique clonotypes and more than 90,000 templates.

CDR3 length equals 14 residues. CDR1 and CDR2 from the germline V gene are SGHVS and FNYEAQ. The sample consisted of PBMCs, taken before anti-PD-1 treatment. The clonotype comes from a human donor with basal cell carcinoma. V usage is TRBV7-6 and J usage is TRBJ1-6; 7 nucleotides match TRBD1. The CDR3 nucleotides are TGTGCGACTCGGGCAGGGGGACCAAATTCACCCCTCCACTTT. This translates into CATRAGGPNSPLHF. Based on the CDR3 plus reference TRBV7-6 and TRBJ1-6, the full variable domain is GAGVSQSPRYKVTKRGQDVALRCDPISGHVSLYWYRQALGQGPEFLTYFNYEAQQDKSGLPNDRFSAERPEGSISTLTIQRTEQRDSAMYRCATRAGGPNSPLHFGNGTRLTVT.